The 20 T cell receptor beta chains listed next were all sequenced from one sample in a study of Ad26.COV2.S vaccination and SARS-CoV-2 variants. Treatment here: some 20 received Ad26.COV2.S at low or high dose, single or two shots; about five received placebo; per-sample allocation not given. All samples were drawn on day 63, counting from the first vaccine or placebo injection. Clones were sequenced by immunoSEQ multiplex PCR, and TCRdb holds only the in-frame ones, with some missing. The sample carries some 480,000 clones, 87% recorded once. The sequences come from peripheral blood, collected in a trial of Ad26.COV2.S vaccine versus placebo. Source of these receptors: a person aged 18 to 65 who received the Ad26.COV2.S COVID-19 vaccine or a placebo.

The V gene is TRBV6-1, the J gene TRBJ2-1; the match to TRBD2 covers 13 bases. CDR3 size: 15 residues. V dropped 1 base and J dropped 10; count of bases not matched to a gene: 4. From germline, CDR1 is MNHNS and CDR2 SASEGT. The CDR3 nucleotides are TGTGCCAGCAGTGAAGGCGGACTAGCGGGAGTCGAGCAGTTCTTC. This translates into CASSEGGLAGVEQFF.

V is TRBV7-2 and J is TRBJ2-7, with TRBD1 matching 11 bases. The V segment lost 6 bases and the J segment 7 bases; nucleotides outside the gene matches: 14. Looked up from germline, CDR1 is SGHTA and CDR2 is FQGNSA. The CDR3 loop spans 16 amino acids. The CDR3 bases are TGTGCCAGCAGAAGCCAAGCAGGGACAGGGGGGGGAGAGCAGTACTTC. Translation: CASRSQAGTGGGEQYF. Based on the CDR3 plus reference TRBV7-2 and TRBJ2-7, the full variable domain is GAGVSQSPSNKVTEKGKDVELRCDPISGHTALYWYRQSLGQGLEFLIYFQGNSAPDKSGLPSDRFSAERTGGSVSTLTIQRTQQEDSAVYLCASRSQAGTGGGEQYFGPGTRLTVT.

This clone was counted a single time. Its ends do not fully match the called genes, so a read error is possible. This chain joins TRBV7-2 and TRBJ2-7, with 12 bases lining up with TRBD2. This CDR3 spans 15 amino acids. Germline V gene sequence: CDR1 SGHTA, CDR2 FQGNSA. The CDR3 DNA follows: TGTGCCAGCACCTTAGCTAGCGGGAGGGCCGGGGAGCAGTACTTC. This translates into CASTLASGRAGEQYF.

This rearrangement joins TRBV15 to TRBJ2-1; TRBD2 matches at 8 bases. Trimming cost V 6 bases and J 5 bases; bases outside gene matches: 3. This CDR3 is 13 amino acids long. The germline V gene has CDR1 LNHNV and CDR2 YYDKDF (reference sequence). As DNA, the CDR3 is TGTGCCACCAGAGCGGGAGCAAACAATGAGCAGTTCTTC. It codes for CATRAGANNEQFF.

The chain carries TRBV7-8 and TRBJ2-7, with TRBD1 identical over 7 bases. Germline CDR1 and CDR2: SGHVS and FQNEAQ. Trimming at V came to 2 bases and at J to 1 base, leaving 2 bases not matched to a gene. This CDR3 is 14 amino acids long. CDR3 residues: CASSLPGGSYEQYF. The CDR3, as DNA: TGTGCCAGCAGCTTACCAGGGGGATCCTACGAGCAGTACTTC.

The chain uses TRBV28 and TRBJ2-7; D is perhaps TRBD1 or TRBD2 (5 bases each). V lost 8 bases and J lost 2, with 16 bases in between. Germline CDR1 is MDHEN and CDR2 is SYDVKM. The CDR3 spans 14 residues. The CDR3 is CASLTGTRAYEQYF. The DNA for the CDR3 is TGTGCCAGCCTGACCGGGACGCGGGCCTACGAGCAGTACTTC.

This clone has only one observation. The chain employs TRBV29-1 and TRBJ2-3; D perhaps matches TRBD1 (5 bases). Germline CDR1 reads SQVTM; CDR2 reads ANQGSEA. The CDR3 loop spans 12 amino acids. CDR3: CTHTGVTDTQYF. The CDR3, as DNA: TGCACCCATACAGGAGTCACAGATACGCAGTATTTT.

J is TRBJ2-7 and V is TRBV6-6; 7 nucleotides agree with TRBD2. The CDR3 extends over 14 amino acids. CDR1 is MNHNY, CDR2 SVGAGI, per germline (reference sequence). The V and J ends lost 5 bases and 0 bases, in that order; junction bases with no gene match: 4. CDR3 nucleotides: TGTGCCAGCAGTCTCGGCGGGGGCTCCTACGAGCAGTACTTC. Protein product: CASSLGGGSYEQYF.

The chain joins TRBV19 to TRBJ1-2; unclear D gene. V was cut by 6 bases and J by 8 bases, with 13 bases left in between. This CDR3 region has 12 residues. Germline CDR1 reads LNHDA; CDR2 reads SQIVND (reference sequence). The CDR3 DNA sequence: TGTGCCAGTAGCCGACCAACTCGAGGCTACACCTTC. It specifies CASSRPTRGYTF. Full variable domain (rest looked up from reference TRBV19 and TRBJ1-2): DGGITQSPKYLFRKEGQNVTLSCEQNLNHDAMYWYRQDPGQGLRLIYYSQIVNDFQKGDIAEGYSVSREKKESFPLTVTSAQKNPTAFYLCASSRPTRGYTFGSGTRLTVV.

Here the CDR3 DNA reads TGCGCCAGCAAAGGACTACCAACCGAGCCCAACTATGGCTACACCTTC. Its translation is CASKGLPTEPNYGYTF. The genes are TRBV5-1 and TRBJ1-2; D not resolved. The CDR3 totals 16 residues. Germline V gives CDR1 SGHRS, CDR2 YFSETQ. Between the trimmed V and J ends, which lost 6 bases and 2 bases, there was a span of 20 bases.

The J gene is TRBJ2-1, the V gene TRBV6-1; D may be TRBD2 (5 bases). The length of the CDR3 is 13 residues. V lost 6 bases to trimming and J lost 0 bases, with 6 bases between them. CDR1 and CDR2 (germline): MNHNS, SASEGT. The CDR3 protein is CASSRDSYNEQFF. DNA for the CDR3: TGTGCCAGCAGCCGGGACTCCTACAATGAGCAGTTCTTC.

The rearrangement joins TRBV28 to TRBJ2-7, with TRBD2 matching over 7 bases. The CDR3 spans 14 residues. With V trimmed by 1 base and J by 3 bases, 3 bases remained unmatched. The V gene's germline CDR1 is MDHEN and CDR2 SYDVKM. CDR3 loop: CASSLLGEGYEQYF. The CDR3 DNA reads as TGTGCCAGCAGTTTATTGGGGGAGGGCTACGAGCAGTACTTC. Looking up the rest from reference TRBV28 and TRBJ2-7 gives the full variable domain: DVKVTQSSRYLVKRTGEKVFLECVQDMDHENMFWYRQDPGLGLRLIYFSYDVKMKEKGDIPEGYSVSREKKERFSLILESASTNQTSMYLCASSLLGEGYEQYFGPGTRLTVT.

V is TRBV6-2 or TRBV6-3 and J is TRBJ2-3, with 8 bases that match TRBD2. The CDR3 sequence is 14 residues long. Per the germline V gene, CDR1 is MNHEY and CDR2 is SVGEGT. Losses at the gene ends were 5 bases for V and 5 bases for J; bases not matched to a gene: 6. As DNA, the CDR3 is TGTGCCAGCAGTAGGGCGGGAGGTGGAGATACGCAGTATTTT. Translated, it gives CASSRAGGGDTQYF.

The rearrangement joins TRBV28 to TRBJ1-1; unclear D gene. The CDR3 spans 13 residues. Trimming left V 5 bases short and J 3 bases short, with 10 bases between. The germline V gene has CDR1 MDHEN and CDR2 SYDVKM. DNA of the CDR3: TGTGCCAGCAGTCAGGACCTTTACACTGAAGCTTTCTTT. This gives the protein CASSQDLYTEAFF.

This chain joins TRBV3-1 (or the pseudogene TRBV3-2) and TRBJ2-3; D gene ambiguous. V dropped 3 bases and J dropped 5 bases, with 18 bases sitting between them. There are 16 residues in the CDR3. Germline-derived CDR1 and CDR2 are LGHDT and YNNKEL (reference sequence). Here the CDR3 reads CASSHPGPVIIDTQYF. CDR3 nucleotide sequence: TGTGCCAGCAGCCACCCCGGGCCAGTAATTATAGATACGCAGTATTTT.

This chain joins TRBV18 and TRBJ2-1; 9 bases match TRBD1. Germline loops: CDR1 KGHSH, CDR2 LQKENI. The trim removed 5 bases at V and 2 bases at J, leaving 4 bases unmatched. The length of the CDR3 is 15 residues. CDR3 DNA: TGTGCCAGCTCAACCAGACAGGGGGCCTACAATGAGCAGTTCTTC. It translates to CASSTRQGAYNEQFF.

The V gene is TRBV4-3, the J gene TRBJ2-7; 13 bases match TRBD2. The V gene end was trimmed by 3 bases and the J gene end by 6 bases; junction bases not matched to a gene: 11. Per the germline V gene, CDR1 is LGHNA and CDR2 is YSLEER. The CDR3 runs 17 residues. The CDR3 DNA is TGCGCCAGCAGCCACGGACTAGCGGGAGCCGCCCTGGCCGAGCAGTACTTC. This sequence encodes CASSHGLAGAALAEQYF.

This chain connects TRBV7-9 to TRBJ1-5; no definite D call. V was clipped by 1 base and J by 4 bases, with 11 bases between them. Germline CDR1 is SEHNR and CDR2 is FQNEAQ (reference sequence). The CDR3 spans 15 residues. The CDR3 nucleotides are TGTGCCAGCAGCTTAGGGGCAGCCAGAAATCAGCCCCAGCATTTT. Its protein is CASSLGAARNQPQHF. The variable domain in full, with the rest retrieved from reference TRBV7-9 and TRBJ1-5, is DTGVSQNPRHKITKRGQNVTFRCDPISEHNRLYWYRQTLGQGPEFLTYFQNEAQLEKSRLLSDRFSAERPKGSFSTLEIQRTEQGDSAMYLCASSLGAARNQPQHFGDGTRLSIL.

The chain couples TRBV28 to TRBJ2-5; 12 bases line up with TRBD2. Unmatched junction bases numbered 11, after V lost 5 bases and J lost 1 base. Per germline, CDR1 MDHEN and CDR2 SYDVKM. This CDR3 has 18 amino acids. The CDR3 DNA reads as TGTGCCAGCAGTGGTTCAACTAGCGGGAGGCCGCCCCAAGAGACCCAGTACTTC. This translates into CASSGSTSGRPPQETQYF.

The chain is built from TRBV6-2 or TRBV6-3 and TRBJ2-7; no clear D gene. V lost 5 bases and J 3 bases, leaving 8 bases between the germline ends. The CDR3 length is 12 residues. Germline V CDR1 and CDR2: MNHEY, SVGEGT. The chain's CDR3 is CASSDHNYEQYF. The CDR3, as DNA: TGTGCCAGCAGTGACCACAACTACGAGCAGTACTTC.